The 13 T cell receptor beta chains below come from one sample, sequenced in a study of control samples from healthy donors and cancer patients. Using immunoSEQ multiplex PCR, the repertoire was profiled, and TCRdb retains in-frame clones only, with some absent. The sample records some 74,000 clones, about 95% being singletons. The sample consisted of blood. The receptors shown here come from a woman aged 25 to 45 in good health.

This chain links TRBV5-4 with TRBJ1-1, with 9 bases matching TRBD1. Trimming at V came to 6 bases and at J to 2 bases, leaving 11 bases not matched to a gene. This CDR3 comprises 16 residues. Germline V CDR1 and CDR2: SGHNT, YYREEE (reference sequence). Here the CDR3 reads CASIARQGVVNTEAFF. CDR3 bases: TGTGCCAGCATCGCAAGACAGGGGGTGGTCAACACTGAAGCTTTCTTT.

This chain uses TRBV27 with TRBJ1-2, with a possible D match to TRBD1 (6 bases). Trimming left V 6 bases short and J 2 bases short, with 10 bases between. Germline CDR1 and CDR2: MNHEY and SMNVEV (reference sequence). CDR3 length: 13 residues. CDR3 protein: CASSRTENYGYTF. Here the CDR3 DNA reads TGTGCCAGCAGCCGGACAGAGAACTATGGCTACACCTTC.

The table lists this clone with a count of one. This chain joins TRBV6-1 and TRBJ2-7; D is possibly TRBD1 (6 bases). The germline gives CDR1 MNHNS, CDR2 SASEGT. The CDR3 contains 15 residues. V gave up 1 base and J gave up 5 bases, with 15 bases separating them. The CDR3 here is CASSEEGQGFDEQYV. CDR3 bases: TGTGCCAGCAGTGAAGAAGGGCAGGGGTTCGACGAGCAGTACGTC.

This clone was seen a single time. The chain joins TRBV19 to TRBJ1-2; unclear D gene. This CDR3 spans 12 amino acids. Looked up from germline, CDR1 is LNHDA and CDR2 is SQIVND (reference sequence). Trimming left V 9 bases short and J 4 bases short, with 12 bases between. CDR3 sequence reads: CASGRRPYGYTF. The CDR3 region has the DNA TGTGCCAGCGGGCGGAGGCCCTATGGCTACACCTTC.

The chain couples TRBV19 to TRBJ2-7; tentatively, D is TRBD2 (6 bases). Looked up from germline, CDR1 is LNHDA and CDR2 is SQIVND (reference sequence). The germline V and J ends were trimmed by 6 bases and 3 bases, with 12 bases remaining between them. The CDR3 length is 13 residues. The CDR3 here is CASSFAEGYEQYV. In DNA form, the CDR3 reads TGTGCCAGTAGCTTCGCGGAGGGCTACGAGCAGTACGTC.

V is TRBV7-2 and J is TRBJ1-1; 9 bases are a match to TRBD1. The CDR3 totals 16 residues. Germline V gene lookup returns CDR1 SGHTA and CDR2 FQGNSA. V gave up 1 base and J gave up 0 bases; unmatched junction bases: 3. CDR3 sequence reads: CASSLGGTGMNTEAFF. In DNA, the CDR3 is TGTGCCAGCAGCTTAGGCGGGACAGGGATGAACACTGAAGCTTTCTTT.

The chain joins TRBV5-4 to TRBJ1-2; 8 bases agree with TRBD1. This CDR3 has 16 residues. The J segment lost 2 bases and the V segment lost 4 bases, leaving 10 bases of the junction unmatched. CDR1 SGHNT and CDR2 YYREEE come from the germline V gene (reference sequence). CDR3 amino acids: CASSRGPGQANYGYTF. CDR3 bases: TGTGCCAGCAGCAGGGGGCCGGGACAGGCGAACTATGGCTACACCTTC.

The chain recombines TRBV18 with TRBJ1-2, with no clear D. Trimming left V 5 bases short and J 5 bases short, with 15 bases between. The CDR3 spans 14 residues. CDR1 KGHSH and CDR2 LQKENI come from the germline V gene. Here the CDR3 DNA reads TGTGCCAGCTCAGCGGAAGACGGAGTTTATGGCTACACCTTC. This gives the protein CASSAEDGVYGYTF.

The chain employs TRBV11-3 and TRBJ1-1; no firm D call. Per the germline V gene, CDR1 is SGHNT and CDR2 is YENEEA. This CDR3 has 13 residues. Trimming removed 6 bases at V and 1 base at J, with 9 bases between. CDR3 residues: CASSRTENTEAFF. DNA of the CDR3: TGTGCCAGCAGTAGAACAGAGAACACTGAAGCTTTCTTT.

The chain recombines TRBV10-3 with TRBJ1-6; D might be TRBD1 (5 bases). Per the germline V gene, CDR1 is ENHRY and CDR2 is SYGVKD. The CDR3 is made up of 14 amino acids. V was clipped by 8 bases and J by 9 bases, with 17 bases between them. The CDR3 loop is CAIAGWGVGSPLHF. The CDR3 DNA follows: TGTGCCATCGCTGGCTGGGGGGTAGGTTCACCCCTCCACTTT.

This clone appeared once. The rearrangement uses TRBV5-6 and TRBJ1-2, with no clear D. Germline V gene sequence: CDR1 SGHDT, CDR2 YYEEEE. V was trimmed by 5 bases and J by 3 bases, leaving 17 bases between them. The CDR3 loop spans 15 amino acids. This CDR3 is CASSLPPLQDYGYTF. CDR3 bases: TGTGCCAGCAGTTTGCCGCCTCTGCAAGACTATGGCTACACCTTC.

J is TRBJ1-1 and V is TRBV14, with TRBD1 identical over 7 bases. There are 11 residues in the CDR3. The germline V gene encodes CDR1 SGHDN and CDR2 FVKESK. After removal of 4 bases from V and 11 bases from J, the junction contained 4 bases not matched to a gene. This chain's CDR3 is CASSLDREAFF. CDR3 sequence (DNA): TGTGCCAGCAGCCTAGACAGGGAGGCTTTCTTT.

In the case of this clone: Other DNA sequences from this sample encode an identical CDR3 as well. This chain joins TRBV5-1 and TRBJ1-1; D ambiguous. V lost 0 bases and J lost 1, with 4 bases in between. This CDR3 comprises 13 residues. Germline lookup yields CDR1 SGHRS and CDR2 YFSETQ. DNA for the CDR3: TGCGCCAGCAGCTTGGAAGGGAACACTGAAGCTTTCTTT. It specifies CASSLEGNTEAFF.